Listed below are T cell receptor beta chains from one sample, sequenced in a study of T cells in Graves' hyperthyroidism and ophthalmopathy. MiXCR, run by TCRdb on the multiplex PCR reads, gives a single entry per CDR3 protein. Of about 840,000 distinct CDR3 sequences in the sample, 35% to 45% were seen once. Input material: blood. The receptors stem from a man between 18 and 29 years old with Graves' hyperthyroidism. Both conserved end residues are trimmed from each CDR3.

v_call,j_call,cdr3_aa
TRBV7-2,TRBJ1-2,ASSLTERYGYT
TRBV29-1,TRBJ1-1,SASGGHGTEAF
TRBV5-4,TRBJ2-5,ASSLSGTSSVRTQC
TRBV29-1,TRBJ1-1,SVGGGLLNTEAF
TRBV7-2,TRBJ2-7,ASGHRTPGYEQY
TRBV20-1,TRBJ1-1,SASASRGTEAF
TRBV7-2,TRBJ2-7,ASSPGEHYKQY
TRBV12-3/TRBV12-4,TRBJ2-2,ASRKRGPGELF
TRBV2,TRBJ2-7,ALVGTGAYEQY
TRBV12-3/TRBV12-4,TRBJ1-2,ASSLVAYGYT
TRBV11-3,TRBJ1-6,ASSLGGHVFSNSPLH
TRBV6-1,TRBJ2-7,ASSEHRTYEQY
TRBV20-1,TRBJ1-1,SARAYPGAF
TRBV7-6,TRBJ2-2,ASRATAGGSTGELF
TRBV4-1,TRBJ2-7,ASSQGLEGDEQY
TRBV6-5,TRBJ1-1,ASNSVNTEAF
TRBV10-3,TRBJ1-1,AISYGTVGSTEAF
TRBV20-1,TRBJ1-1,SARDVGQGATEAF
TRBV19,TRBJ1-5,ASSIYPPDSPREPQH
TRBV5-1,TRBJ1-2,ASSSGVWEGYT
TRBV7-9,TRBJ2-2,ASSPKGQSPHGELF
TRBV25-1,TRBJ1-1,ASSDDREVITEAF
TRBV15,TRBJ2-6,ATSSGTVSGANVLT
TRBV20-1,TRBJ1-5,SERQQGASHEH
TRBV20-1,TRBJ2-7,SVGAGESANGYEQY
TRBV9,TRBJ1-3,ASSTDGVPFSNTIY
TRBV5-1,TRBJ2-7,ASSQSPEGAGEQY
TRBV7-2,TRBJ2-7,ASSLSFSYEQY
TRBV2,TRBJ1-6,AGTSGTGDSPLH
TRBV7-9,TRBJ1-2,ASSVAPGVGGAYGYT
TRBV6-5,TRBJ1-2,ASSEAGQGERGYT
TRBV7-9,TRBJ2-7,ASSGVGNEQY
TRBV4-3,TRBJ2-5,ASSQIPSRGETQY
TRBV19,TRBJ1-2,ASSIRGRGKANYGYT
TRBV2,TRBJ2-7,ASSEVGSFSSYEQY
TRBV7-9,TRBJ1-1,ASSRDSSMNTEAF
TRBV9,TRBJ2-2,ASSVSVDWIAGELF
TRBV15,TRBJ2-2,ATSRDREVRPGELF
TRBV2,TRBJ1-5,ASSLGQVNQPQH
TRBV10-2,TRBJ2-7,ASNGGGAYEQY
TRBV6-1,TRBJ1-1,ASRYSGGNTEAF
TRBV5-1,TRBJ2-7,ASSFQGQGRREQY
TRBV29-1,TRBJ1-1,AWNRMNTEAF